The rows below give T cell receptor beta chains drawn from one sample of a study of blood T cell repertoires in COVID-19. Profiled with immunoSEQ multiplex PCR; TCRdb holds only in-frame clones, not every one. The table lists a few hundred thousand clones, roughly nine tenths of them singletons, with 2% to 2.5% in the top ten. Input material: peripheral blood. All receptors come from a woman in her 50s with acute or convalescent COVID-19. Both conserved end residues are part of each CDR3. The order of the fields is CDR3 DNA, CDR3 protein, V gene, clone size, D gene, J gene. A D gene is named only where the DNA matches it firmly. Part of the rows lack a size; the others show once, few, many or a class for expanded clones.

TGCAGCGTTGAGGAACTAGCGGGACTCAACATTCAGTACTTC,CSVEELAGLNIQYF,TRBV29-1,.,TRBD2,TRBJ2-4
TGTGCCAGCGGGGCCCGGAGACAGGGTCTCTATGGCTACACCTTC,CASGARRQGLYGYTF,TRBV27,.,TRBD1,TRBJ1-2
TGTGCCAGCAGTGTAGGGACAGGTCACACCTACGAGCAGTACTTC,CASSVGTGHTYEQYF,TRBV25-1,.,TRBD1,TRBJ2-7
TGTGCCATCAGTGAGGGGAATAGCGGGGGCACAGATACGCAGTATTTT,CAISEGNSGGTDTQYF,TRBV10-3,few,TRBD2,TRBJ2-3
TGTGCCAGCAGCTTAACAGGATACATGAACACTGAAGCTTTCTTT,CASSLTGYMNTEAFF,TRBV5-6,.,.,TRBJ1-1
TGCGCCAGCAGCCAAGATCCGGCGTTTGGGACTTACTACAATGAGCAGTTCTTC,CASSQDPAFGTYYNEQFF,TRBV4-3,.,.,TRBJ2-1
TGTGCCAGCACTAAAACGGACTTGCCCACCGGGGAGCTGTTTTTT,CASTKTDLPTGELFF,TRBV7-8,.,.,TRBJ2-2
TGTGCCTGGAGTCCCGGGGGGGCCCCGTTCTTC,CAWSPGGAPFF,TRBV30,.,TRBD2,TRBJ2-1
TGTGCCAGCAGTAATACAGGGGCAGTGAACACTGAAGCTTTCTTT,CASSNTGAVNTEAFF,TRBV6-5,few,TRBD1,TRBJ1-1
TGTGCCAGCAGCTACCCGGGGGGGGTCGGTGGCTACACCTTC,CASSYPGGVGGYTF,TRBV3-1/TRBV3-2,.,.,TRBJ1-2
TGTGCCAGCAGCTTGGAGGGGTCTAGCGGGATGTACGAGCAGTACTTC,CASSLEGSSGMYEQYF,TRBV5-4,.,TRBD2,TRBJ2-7
TGTGCCAGCAGCCCGGGGCAGGGGTACACTGAAGCTTTCTTT,CASSPGQGYTEAFF,TRBV6-5,.,.,TRBJ1-1
TGTGCCAGCAGCTTCCGGGACAGGGATGGAAATGAGCAGTTCTTC,CASSFRDRDGNEQFF,TRBV11-2,.,TRBD1,TRBJ2-1